One and the same sample provided the 19 T cell receptor beta chains below, sequenced in a study of blood T cell repertoires in COVID-19. Libraries were prepared by immunoSEQ multiplex PCR; TCRdb keeps only in-frame clonotypes and omits some of them. The sample gives fewer than 200,000 clones, around 80% of which show up once; roughly 20% is in the top ten. The sample taken for sequencing was PBMCs or T cells enriched from blood (not recorded which). The origin of the receptors is a woman aged 70 to 79 in a cohort exposed to, infected with or recovered from COVID-19 (not recorded which).

The V call is TRBV9, the J call TRBJ2-1; 10 positions match TRBD2. Germline V gene sequence: CDR1 SGDLS, CDR2 YYNGEE. This CDR3 comprises 15 residues. The V and J ends lost 2 bases and 2 bases, in that order; junction bases with no gene match: 1. This chain's CDR3 is CASSVSGRAYNEQFF. The CDR3 DNA reads TGTGCCAGCAGCGTGAGCGGGAGGGCCTACAATGAGCAGTTCTTC.

In this sample, this clone turned up a few times. The chain has TRBV7-8 and TRBJ2-7; D gene unclear. This CDR3 has 12 amino acids. Germline CDR1 is SGHVS and CDR2 is FQNEAQ. V lost 4 bases to trimming and J lost 6 bases, with 10 bases between them. The CDR3 coding sequence is TGTGCCAGCAGCTCTAGACTCGGCGAGCAGTACTTC. Its translation is CASSSRLGEQYF.

This clone turned up a few times. The rearrangement joins TRBV2 to TRBJ1-1; D is undetermined. Germline lookup yields CDR1 SNHLY and CDR2 FYNNEI. CDR3 size: 13 residues. V dropped 6 bases and J dropped 7 bases, with 15 bases sitting between them. The CDR3 DNA reads as TGTGCCAGCAGCTTAAATCCACGGGGTGAAGCTTTCTTT. Its protein is CASSLNPRGEAFF. Combining the CDR3 with reference TRBV2 and TRBJ1-1 gives the whole variable domain EPEVTQTPSHQVTQMGQEVILRCVPISNHLYFYWYRQILGQKVEFLVSFYNNEISEKSEIFDDQFSVERPDGSNFTLKIRSTKLEDSAMYFCASSLNPRGEAFFGQGTRLTVV.

The V call is TRBV20-1, the J call TRBJ1-1; D might be TRBD1 (6 bases). V was shortened by 2 bases and J by 6 bases, with 7 bases between the two germline ends. The CDR3 length is 11 residues. Germline V gene sequence: CDR1 DFQATT, CDR2 SNEGSKA (reference sequence). CDR3 in amino acids: CSARRTAEAFF. The DNA for the CDR3 is TGCAGTGCTAGAAGGACAGCTGAAGCTTTCTTT.

The chain uses TRBV19 and TRBJ2-2, with 9 bases that match TRBD1. Losses at the gene ends were 5 bases for V and 6 bases for J; bases not matched to a gene: 10. The CDR3 is 16 residues long. From germline, CDR1 is LNHDA and CDR2 SQIVND (reference sequence). DNA for the CDR3: TGTGCCAGTAGTGCACGGACAGGGGCGTCGGCCGGGGAGCTGTTTTTT. It specifies CASSARTGASAGELFF.

This chain uses TRBV10-3 with TRBJ2-4; TRBD1 matches at 8 bases. The V and J ends lost 3 bases and 15 bases, in that order; junction bases with no gene match: 10. This CDR3 comprises 13 residues. The V gene's germline CDR1 is ENHRY and CDR2 SYGVKD. The CDR3 loop reads CAISEYGQGIRYF. CDR3 sequence (DNA): TGTGCCATCAGTGAATACGGACAGGGCATACGGTACTTC.

The V call is TRBV11-3, the J call TRBJ2-3; D is unclear. V was trimmed by 6 bases and J by 2 bases, leaving 15 bases between them. Germline CDR1 reads SGHNT; CDR2 reads YENEEA. The CDR3 consists of 15 residues. CDR3 sequence (DNA): TGTGCCAGCAGTATTTCCGGTCCCACCACAGATACGCAGTATTTT. This translates into CASSISGPTTDTQYF.

This chain uses TRBV7-3 with TRBJ2-3, with a possible D match to TRBD1 (5 bases). Germline V gives CDR1 SGHTA, CDR2 FQGTGA. Trimming cost V 1 base and J 4 bases, with 6 bases left between them. This CDR3 is 13 amino acids long. In nucleotides, the CDR3 is TGTGCCAGCAGCTTAAAGGGGTCAGATACGCAGTATTTT. This codes for CASSLKGSDTQYF.

The V call is TRBV7-2, the J call TRBJ2-5, with a possible D match to TRBD1 (6 bases). V was shortened by 1 base and J by 1 base, with 10 bases between the two germline ends. This CDR3 contains 15 residues. Per germline, CDR1 SGHTA and CDR2 FQGNSA. CDR3 sequence (DNA): TGTGCCAGCAGCTTAGACAGGGTGGGCCAAGAGACCCAGTACTTC. It is translated as CASSLDRVGQETQYF.

This clone was counted only a few times. The chain is built from TRBV6-2 or TRBV6-3 and TRBJ1-2, with TRBD1 matching over 7 bases. There are 14 residues in the CDR3. Germline lookup yields CDR1 MNHEY and CDR2 SVGEGT. The V gene end was trimmed by 1 base and the J gene end by 9 bases; junction bases not matched to a gene: 8. The CDR3 region has the DNA TGTGCCAGCAGTTACTTGCTCCGGGACAGAAGCTACACCTTC. Encoded protein: CASSYLLRDRSYTF.

This chain joins TRBV7-9 and TRBJ2-1, with D perhaps TRBD1 (6 bases). The ends were cut back, 2 bases at V and 6 bases at J, with 17 bases in the middle. The CDR3 covers 16 residues. Germline lookup yields CDR1 SEHNR and CDR2 FQNEAQ (reference sequence). The CDR3 sequence: CASSLQIRAQGNEQFF. Written as DNA, the CDR3 is TGTGCCAGCAGCTTACAAATTAGGGCACAGGGCAATGAGCAGTTCTTC.

This clone was detected a few times. J is TRBJ1-3 and V is TRBV4-1; tentatively, D is TRBD1 (5 bases). V lost 2 bases and J lost 0, with 11 bases in between. From germline, CDR1 is MGHRA and CDR2 YSYEKL. The CDR3 has 16 amino acids. This CDR3 reads CASSQIGRASGNTIYF. The CDR3, as DNA: TGCGCCAGCAGCCAAATAGGCAGGGCCTCTGGAAACACCATATATTTT.

This chain joins TRBV7-2 and TRBJ2-1; TRBD2 is a possible D gene (6 bases). In germline, CDR1 is SGHTA, CDR2 FQGNSA. V was shortened by 1 base and J by 6 bases, with 10 bases between the two germline ends. The CDR3 spans 14 residues. In DNA form, the CDR3 reads TGTGCCAGCAGCTTAGACGGGAGACCCAATGAGCAGTTCTTC. Its protein product is CASSLDGRPNEQFF.

The chain has TRBV4-3 and TRBJ2-3; D gene ambiguous. There are 14 residues in the CDR3. V lost 0 bases and J lost 4, with 8 bases in between. The germline CDR1 and CDR2 sequences are LGHNA and YSLEER. The CDR3 DNA follows: TGCGCCAGCAGCCAAGATCGTCGTCCAGATACGCAGTATTTT. Its translation: CASSQDRRPDTQYF.

The chain employs TRBV7-6 and TRBJ2-7; TRBD2 agrees at 10 bases. There are 19 residues in the CDR3. Germline V lookup: CDR1 SGHVS, CDR2 FNYEAQ. V gave up 1 base and J gave up 5 bases; unmatched junction bases: 17. DNA for the CDR3: TGTGCCAGCAGCTTAGAGACTCCGGGACTAGCGCTCCCTAGTAACGAGCAGTACTTC. As protein: CASSLETPGLALPSNEQYF.

The chain links TRBV7-9 to TRBJ1-1; tentative D call: TRBD1 (6 bases). Germline CDR1 is SEHNR and CDR2 is FQNEAQ (reference sequence). V was trimmed by 5 bases and J by 0 bases, leaving 19 bases between them. The CDR3 is 17 amino acids. Here the CDR3 reads CASSDPVWGGMNTEAFF. CDR3 nucleotides: TGTGCCAGCAGCGACCCTGTGTGGGGGGGCATGAACACTGAAGCTTTCTTT. Combining the CDR3 with reference TRBV7-9 and TRBJ1-1 gives the whole variable domain DTGVSQNPRHKITKRGQNVTFRCDPISEHNRLYWYRQTLGQGPEFLTYFQNEAQLEKSRLLSDRFSAERPKGSFSTLEIQRTEQGDSAMYLCASSDPVWGGMNTEAFFGQGTRLTVV.

This chain joins TRBV7-2 and TRBJ2-7, with a tentative D call TRBD1 (6 bases). This CDR3 spans 13 amino acids. With 4 bases removed from V and 5 bases from J, the gap between germline ends came to 12 bases. The germline gives CDR1 SGHTA, CDR2 FQGNSA. CDR3 nucleotide sequence: TGTGCCAGCAGCTCCCCCCAGGGGAACGAGCAGTACTTC. Translating it yields CASSSPQGNEQYF.

The rearrangement links TRBV4-1 to TRBJ1-3, with 7 bases aligning to TRBD1. The V and J ends lost 4 bases and 3 bases, in that order; junction bases with no gene match: 21. Germline values: CDR1 MGHRA, CDR2 YSYEKL. The length of the CDR3 is 20 residues. The CDR3 nucleotides read TGCGCCAGCAGCCCTACCGCTTCCTCCAAACAGGGGCGAGGTGGAAACACCATATATTTT. Its protein is CASSPTASSKQGRGGNTIYF.

The J gene is TRBJ1-1, the V gene TRBV10-1; possibly TRBD1 for D (6 bases). CDR1 and CDR2 (germline): WNHNN, SYGVQD (reference sequence). The CDR3 is 14 amino acids. V shed 4 bases and J shed 4 bases, with 13 bases lying between them. The chain's CDR3 is CASSGTTGITEAFF. As DNA, the CDR3 is TGCGCCAGCAGTGGGACCACAGGGATCACTGAAGCTTTCTTT.